This TCR beta chain was found in a study of spatial heterogeneity in lung cancer. Time point indicated: blood at routine non-recurrence follow-up after resection. CDR3 length equals 13 residues. CDR1 MNHEY and CDR2 SVGAGI come from the germline V gene. V lost 6 bases and J 8 bases, leaving 13 bases between the germline ends. TCRdb re-called the 5' RACE reads with MiXCR, one entry per CDR3 protein. In the table there are about 15,000 distinct CDR3 sequences, roughly 6.3% of which are singletons. The TCR was taken from a male donor with early-stage non-small cell lung cancer. Sequencing used PBMCs, obtained at follow-up. This chain uses TRBV6-5 with TRBJ1-4; TRBD1 is a possible D gene (5 bases). The CDR3 loop reads CASRAGLNEKLFF. DNA for the CDR3: TGTGCCAGCAGAGCAGGGTTAAACGAAAAACTGTTTTTT.